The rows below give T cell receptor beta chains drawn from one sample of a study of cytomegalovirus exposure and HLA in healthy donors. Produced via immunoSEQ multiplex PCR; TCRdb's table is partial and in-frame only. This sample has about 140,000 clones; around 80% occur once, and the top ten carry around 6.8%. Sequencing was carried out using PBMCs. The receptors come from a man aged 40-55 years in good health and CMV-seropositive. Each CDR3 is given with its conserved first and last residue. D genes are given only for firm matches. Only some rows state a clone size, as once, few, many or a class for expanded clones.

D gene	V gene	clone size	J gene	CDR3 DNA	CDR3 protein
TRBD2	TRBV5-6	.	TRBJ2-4	TGTGCCAGCAGCTTGGAACTAGCGGGGGGGCGAAAAAACATTCAGTACTTC	CASSLELAGGRKNIQYF
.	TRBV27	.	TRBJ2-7	TGTGCCAGCAGTTACACCCCCTCCTACGAGCAGTACTTC	CASSYTPSYEQYF
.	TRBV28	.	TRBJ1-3	TGTGCCAGCAGGGTAGCTGGAAACACCATATATTTT	CASRVAGNTIYF
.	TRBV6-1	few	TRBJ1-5	TGTGCCAGCAGTGATGGCCAGGGCCCTCAGCCCCAGCATTTT	CASSDGQGPQPQHF
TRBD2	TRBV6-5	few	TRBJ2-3	TGTGCCAGCAGTTACTCGGCGGGGGGGCCCGGTACGCAGTATTTT	CASSYSAGGPGTQYF
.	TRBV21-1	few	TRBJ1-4	TGTGCCAGCAGCGCCCGATGGGGACAAGATGAAAAACTGTTTTTT	CASSARWGQDEKLFF
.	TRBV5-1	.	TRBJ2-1	TGCGCCAGCAGCTTGGTTGGCAGTATAACCTACAATGAGCAGTTCTTC	CASSLVGSITYNEQFF
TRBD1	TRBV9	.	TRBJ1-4	TGTGCCAGCAGCGGGTGGACAGGGCGCATGGATTTT	CASSGWTGRMDF
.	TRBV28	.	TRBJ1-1	TGTGCCAGCTGGGGCCTGAACACTGAAGCTTTCTTT	CASWGLNTEAFF
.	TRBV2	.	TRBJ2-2	TGTGCCAGCAGTATTCACCTAGGACAGTGGAACACCGGGGAGCTGTTTTTT	CASSIHLGQWNTGELFF
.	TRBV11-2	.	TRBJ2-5	TGTGCCAGCAGCTTTCTGGTGCAGGGACTTCAAGAGACCCAGTACTTC	CASSFLVQGLQETQYF
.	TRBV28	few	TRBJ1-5	TGTGCCAGCACAAGCCGAGTTCCTGGGGAGAGCAATCAGCCCCAGCATTTT	CASTSRVPGESNQPQHF
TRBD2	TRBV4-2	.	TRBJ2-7	TGTGCCAGCAGCGACGGGACTAGCGGGATCAGCTCCTACGAGCAGTACTTC	CASSDGTSGISSYEQYF
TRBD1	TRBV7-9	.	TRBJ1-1	TGTGCCAGCAGCTTAGCCCTGACAGGGATTGAAGCTTTCTTT	CASSLALTGIEAFF
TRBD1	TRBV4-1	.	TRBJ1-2	TGCGCCAGCAGCCAAGATCCCCTACGACAGGGATACTATGGCTACACCTTC	CASSQDPLRQGYYGYTF
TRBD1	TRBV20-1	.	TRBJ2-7	TGCAGCTCCCCAGGGGGCTACGAGCAGTACTTC	CSSPGGYEQYF
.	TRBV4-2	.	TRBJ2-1	TGTGCCAGCAGGCCTCTAGCGACATCCGTCAATGAGCAGTTCTTC	CASRPLATSVNEQFF
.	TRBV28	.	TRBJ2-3	TGTGCCAGCAGTAAGGACATAGGCACAGATACGCAGTATTTT	CASSKDIGTDTQYF
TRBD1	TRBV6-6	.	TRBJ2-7	TGTGCCAGCAGTTACGACAGGGTTGTCGTCGAGCAGTACTTC	CASSYDRVVVEQYF
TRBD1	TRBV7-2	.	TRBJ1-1	TGTGCCAGCAGCTTACTACCCCGTATTTTGGACAGGGGGAACACTGAAGCTTTCTTT	CASSLLPRILDRGNTEAFF
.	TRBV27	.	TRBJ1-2	TGTGCCAGCAGTTTCGGGACATACTATGGCTACACCTTC	CASSFGTYYGYTF
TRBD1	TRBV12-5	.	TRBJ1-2	TGTGCTAGTGGTTTGCCCTGGGACAGGGAAGGCTACACCTTC	CASGLPWDREGYTF
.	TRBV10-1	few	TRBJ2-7	TGCGCCAGCAGTGAGTCTCCAGGTACCTACGAGCAGTACTTC	CASSESPGTYEQYF
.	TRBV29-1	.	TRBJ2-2	TGCAGCGTGGGGGGACAGAGGAACACCGGGGAGCTGTTTTTT	CSVGGQRNTGELFF
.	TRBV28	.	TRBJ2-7	TGTGCCACTCATCGGCAGGACTACGAGCAGTACTTC	CATHRQDYEQYF
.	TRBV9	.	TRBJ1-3	TGTGCCAGCAGCGTAGCGGGGGGTCAGCCCAACACCATATATTTT	CASSVAGGQPNTIYF
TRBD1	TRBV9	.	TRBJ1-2	TGTGCCAGCAGCGTAGCCTTGACAGGGGAGGTTGGAGATGGCTACACCTTC	CASSVALTGEVGDGYTF
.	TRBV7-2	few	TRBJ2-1	TGTGCCAGCAGCTTAGCCCGGGGCTCCTACAATGAGCAGTTCTTC	CASSLARGSYNEQFF
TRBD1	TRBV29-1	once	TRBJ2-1	TGCAGCGCTACAGGCCGTGGGACAGGGTCCTACAATGAGCAGTTCTTC	CSATGRGTGSYNEQFF
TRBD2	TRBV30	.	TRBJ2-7	TGTGCCTGGAACCTCCCTAGCGGGTACTACGAGCAGTACTTC	CAWNLPSGYYEQYF
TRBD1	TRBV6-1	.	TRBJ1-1	TGTGCCAGCAGTGAAGGTTGGGAAGGACAGGGCACGAACACTGAAGCTTTCTTT	CASSEGWEGQGTNTEAFF
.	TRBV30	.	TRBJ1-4	TGTGCCTGGAGCTTCGGGGGGGGCTTTAATGAAAAACTGTTTTTT	CAWSFGGGFNEKLFF
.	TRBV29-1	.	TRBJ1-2	TGCAGCACTCAAAAGGAGAGCAGCTATGGCTACACCTTC	CSTQKESSYGYTF
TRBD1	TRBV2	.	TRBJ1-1	TGTGCCAGTTTGGACAGGCCCACTGAAGCTTTCTTT	CASLDRPTEAFF
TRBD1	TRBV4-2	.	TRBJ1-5	TGTGCCAGCAGCCAAGACGTCAGGGGGAGAGGACAGCCCCAGCATTTT	CASSQDVRGRGQPQHF
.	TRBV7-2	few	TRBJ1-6	TGTGCCAGCAGCTTACTCCTTTCACCCCTCCACTTT	CASSLLLSPLHF
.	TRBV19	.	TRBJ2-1	TGTGCCAGTACCCCTCAGGCGACCTACAATGAGCAGTTCTTC	CASTPQATYNEQFF
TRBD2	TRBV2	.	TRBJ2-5	TGTGCCAGCAGTGATAGGAGCGGGAGAGACGCGGAGACCCAGTACTTC	CASSDRSGRDAETQYF
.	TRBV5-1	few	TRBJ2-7	TGCGCCAGCAGCCAGGAACCGGGACAAACTTTACGACGGGACGAGCAGTACTTC	CASSQEPGQTLRRDEQYF
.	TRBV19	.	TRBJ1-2	TGTGCCAGTAGGAACAGACTAAACTATGGCTACACCTTC	CASRNRLNYGYTF
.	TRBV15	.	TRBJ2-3	TGTGCCACCAGCAGAGGAGGGGGGAGGGCGGATACGCAGTATTTT	CATSRGGGRADTQYF
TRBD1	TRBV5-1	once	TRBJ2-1	TGCGCCAGCAGCGAACCGACAGGGGTGTCCTACAATGAGCAGTTCTTC	CASSEPTGVSYNEQFF
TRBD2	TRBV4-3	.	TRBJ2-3	TGCGCCAGCAGCCCAGGACCGGGACTAGCGTCGGATACGCAGTATTTT	CASSPGPGLASDTQYF
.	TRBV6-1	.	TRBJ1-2	TGTGCCACCATTGGGGGCGGCTCCGATGGCTACACCTTC	CATIGGGSDGYTF
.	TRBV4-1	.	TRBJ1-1	TGCGCCAGCAGCCAAGTGGGCAGGGGAAACACTGAAGCTTTCTTT	CASSQVGRGNTEAFF
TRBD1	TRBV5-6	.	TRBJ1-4	TGTGCCAGCCGGAGGAGCAGGGGGATTTGGACTAATGAAAAACTGTTTTTT	CASRRSRGIWTNEKLFF
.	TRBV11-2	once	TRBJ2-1	TGTGCCAGCAGCTTATCCCGGGTGCAGAATGAGCAGTTCTTC	CASSLSRVQNEQFF
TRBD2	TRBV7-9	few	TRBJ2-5	TGTGCCAGCAGCTTCAAACTAGCGGGAGGGGGGGCACTTGGGGAGACCCAGTACTTC	CASSFKLAGGGALGETQYF
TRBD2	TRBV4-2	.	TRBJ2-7	TGTGCCAGCAGCCAAGATCAGGGACTAGCATACTACGAGCAGTACTTC	CASSQDQGLAYYEQYF
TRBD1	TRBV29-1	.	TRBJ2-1	TGCAGCGTCCGCAGGGGGCTTGACAATGAGCAGTTCTTC	CSVRRGLDNEQFF
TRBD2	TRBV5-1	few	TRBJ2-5	TGCGCCAGCAGCTTACAACTAGCGGGGGCTGGGGAGACCCAGTACTTC	CASSLQLAGAGETQYF
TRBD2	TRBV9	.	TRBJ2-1	TGTGCCAGCAGCGCGACGACGGGACTACCGAAGAGCTCCTACAATGAGCAGTTCTTC	CASSATTGLPKSSYNEQFF